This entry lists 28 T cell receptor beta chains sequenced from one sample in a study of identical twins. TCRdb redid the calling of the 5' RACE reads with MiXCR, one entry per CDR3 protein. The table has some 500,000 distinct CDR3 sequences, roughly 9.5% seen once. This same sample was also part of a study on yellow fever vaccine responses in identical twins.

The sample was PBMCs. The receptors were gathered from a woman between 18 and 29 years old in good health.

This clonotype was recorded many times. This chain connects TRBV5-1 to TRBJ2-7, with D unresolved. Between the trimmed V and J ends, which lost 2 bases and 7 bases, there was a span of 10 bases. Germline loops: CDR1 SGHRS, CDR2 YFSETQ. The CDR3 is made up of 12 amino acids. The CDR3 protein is CASSFRPEEQYF. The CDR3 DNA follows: TGCGCCAGCAGCTTTAGGCCCGAGGAGCAGTACTTC.

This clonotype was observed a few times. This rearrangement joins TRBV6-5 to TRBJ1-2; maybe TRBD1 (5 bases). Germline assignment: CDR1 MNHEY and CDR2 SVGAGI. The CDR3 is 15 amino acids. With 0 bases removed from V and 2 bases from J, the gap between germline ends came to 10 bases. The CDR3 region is CASSYSVAGNYGYTF. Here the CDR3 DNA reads TGTGCCAGCAGTTACTCTGTGGCAGGGAACTATGGCTACACCTTC.

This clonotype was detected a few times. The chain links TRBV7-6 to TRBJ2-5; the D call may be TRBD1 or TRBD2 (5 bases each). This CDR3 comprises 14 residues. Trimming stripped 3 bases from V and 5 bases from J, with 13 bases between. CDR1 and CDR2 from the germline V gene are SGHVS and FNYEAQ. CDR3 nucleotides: TGTGCCAGCAGCTTCAGACGGGACGGGGAGACCCAGTACTTC. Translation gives CASSFRRDGETQYF.

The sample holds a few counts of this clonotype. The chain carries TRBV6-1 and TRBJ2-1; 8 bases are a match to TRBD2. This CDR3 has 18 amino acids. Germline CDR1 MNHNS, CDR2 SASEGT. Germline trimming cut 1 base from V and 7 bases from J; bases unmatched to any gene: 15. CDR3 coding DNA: TGTGCCAGCAGTGAAGACTTTTGGTGGCGGGAGGTTGAGAATGAGCAGTTCTTC. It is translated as CASSEDFWWREVENEQFF.

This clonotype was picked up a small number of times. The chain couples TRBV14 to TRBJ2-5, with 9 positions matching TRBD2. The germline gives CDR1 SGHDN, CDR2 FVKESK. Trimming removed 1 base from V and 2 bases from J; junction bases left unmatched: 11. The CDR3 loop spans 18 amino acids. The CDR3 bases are TGTGCCAGCAGCCAAGGAGTACGGGTGCTAGCGGGACAAGAGACCCAGTACTTC. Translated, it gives CASSQGVRVLAGQETQYF.

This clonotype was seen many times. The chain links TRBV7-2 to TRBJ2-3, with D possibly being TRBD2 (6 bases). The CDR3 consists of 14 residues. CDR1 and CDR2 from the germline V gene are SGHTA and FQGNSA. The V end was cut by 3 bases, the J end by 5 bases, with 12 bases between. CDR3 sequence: CASSLIPGVDTQYF. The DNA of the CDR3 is TGTGCCAGCAGCTTGATTCCGGGGGTAGATACGCAGTATTTT.

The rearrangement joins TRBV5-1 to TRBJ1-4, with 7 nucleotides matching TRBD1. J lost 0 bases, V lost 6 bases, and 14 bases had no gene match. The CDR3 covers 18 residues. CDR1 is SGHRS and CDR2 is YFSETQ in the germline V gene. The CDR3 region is CASNLTGTVYATNEKLFF. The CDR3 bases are TGCGCCAGCAACCTCACCGGGACAGTTTATGCAACTAATGAAAAACTGTTTTTT.

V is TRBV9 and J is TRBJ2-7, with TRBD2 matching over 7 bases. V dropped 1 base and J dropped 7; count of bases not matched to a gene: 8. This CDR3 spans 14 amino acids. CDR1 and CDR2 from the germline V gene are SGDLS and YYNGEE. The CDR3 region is CASSVSFLAEEQYF. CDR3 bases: TGTGCCAGCAGCGTAAGTTTCCTAGCGGAAGAGCAGTACTTC.

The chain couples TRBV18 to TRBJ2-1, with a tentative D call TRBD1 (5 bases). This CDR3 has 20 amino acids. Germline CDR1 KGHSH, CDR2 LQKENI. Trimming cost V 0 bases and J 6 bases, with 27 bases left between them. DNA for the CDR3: TGTGCCAGCTCACCACCGTTGATCGGGCCGGCGTTACGTCAGGGCAATGAGCAGTTCTTC. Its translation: CASSPPLIGPALRQGNEQFF.

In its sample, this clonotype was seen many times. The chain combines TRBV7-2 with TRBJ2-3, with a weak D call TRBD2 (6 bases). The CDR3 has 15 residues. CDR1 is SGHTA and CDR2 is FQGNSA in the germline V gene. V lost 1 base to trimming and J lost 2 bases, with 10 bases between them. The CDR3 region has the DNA TGTGCCAGCAGCTTAGAACGGGGGATCACAGATACGCAGTATTTT. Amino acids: CASSLERGITDTQYF.

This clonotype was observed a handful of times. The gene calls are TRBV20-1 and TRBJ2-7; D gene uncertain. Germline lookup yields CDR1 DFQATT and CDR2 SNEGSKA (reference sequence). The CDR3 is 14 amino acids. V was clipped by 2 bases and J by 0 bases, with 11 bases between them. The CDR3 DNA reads TGCAGTGCTAGATCAACAGACCTCTCCTACGAGCAGTACTTC. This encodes CSARSTDLSYEQYF.

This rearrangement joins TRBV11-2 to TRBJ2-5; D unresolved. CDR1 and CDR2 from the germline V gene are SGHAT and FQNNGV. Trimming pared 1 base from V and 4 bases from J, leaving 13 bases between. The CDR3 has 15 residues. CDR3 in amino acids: CASSLARAPGETQYF. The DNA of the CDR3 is TGTGCCAGCAGCTTAGCTAGGGCGCCGGGAGAGACCCAGTACTTC.

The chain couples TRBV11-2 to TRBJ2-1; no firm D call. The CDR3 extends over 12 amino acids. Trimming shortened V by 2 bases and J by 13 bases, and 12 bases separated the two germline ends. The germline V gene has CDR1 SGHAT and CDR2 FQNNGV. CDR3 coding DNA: TGTGCCAGCAGCTTACCTGAGGCGGCTCAGTTCTTC. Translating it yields CASSLPEAAQFF.

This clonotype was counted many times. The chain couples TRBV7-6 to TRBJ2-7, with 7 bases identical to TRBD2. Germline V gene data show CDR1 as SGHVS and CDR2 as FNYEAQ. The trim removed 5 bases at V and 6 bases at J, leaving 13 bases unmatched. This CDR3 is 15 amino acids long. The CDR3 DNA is TGTGCCAGCAGCCTAGGGATTGGACTAGAGGTCGAGCAGTACTTC. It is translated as CASSLGIGLEVEQYF.

The CDR3 DNA follows: TGTGCCAGCACCAGAGCGGGAGCCTTTCACAATGAGCAGTTCTTC. It codes for CASTRAGAFHNEQFF. V is TRBV2 and J is TRBJ2-1, with 8 bases identical to TRBD2. The CDR3 has 15 amino acids. Losses at the gene ends were 7 bases for V and 5 bases for J; bases not matched to a gene: 10. Germline CDR1 SNHLY, CDR2 FYNNEI.

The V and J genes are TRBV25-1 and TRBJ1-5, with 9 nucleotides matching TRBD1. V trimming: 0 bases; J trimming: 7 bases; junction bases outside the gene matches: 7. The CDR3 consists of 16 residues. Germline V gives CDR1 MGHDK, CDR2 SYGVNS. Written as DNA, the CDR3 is TGTGCCAGCAGTGAATATTGGGACAGGGAGCCCCAGCCCCAGCATTTT. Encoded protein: CASSEYWDREPQPQHF.

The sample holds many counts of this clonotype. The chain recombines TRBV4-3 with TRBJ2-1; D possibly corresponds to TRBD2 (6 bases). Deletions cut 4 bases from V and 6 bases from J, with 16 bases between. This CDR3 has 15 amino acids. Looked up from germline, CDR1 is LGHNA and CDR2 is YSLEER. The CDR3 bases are TGCGCCAGCAGCCGACAATGGGGGGAGGCCAATGAGCAGTTCTTC. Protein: CASSRQWGEANEQFF.

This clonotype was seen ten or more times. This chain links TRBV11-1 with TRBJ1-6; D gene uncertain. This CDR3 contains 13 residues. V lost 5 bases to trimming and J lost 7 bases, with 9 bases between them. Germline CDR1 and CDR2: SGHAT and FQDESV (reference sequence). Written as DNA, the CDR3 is TGTGCCAGCAGCCCGGCGGGGAATTCACCCCTCCACTTT. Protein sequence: CASSPAGNSPLHF.

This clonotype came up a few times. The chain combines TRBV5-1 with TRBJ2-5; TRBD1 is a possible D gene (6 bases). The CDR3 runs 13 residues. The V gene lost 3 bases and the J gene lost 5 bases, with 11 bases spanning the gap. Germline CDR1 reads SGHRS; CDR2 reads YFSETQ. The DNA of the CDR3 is TGCGCCAGCAGCTCACAGGGTTTGGAGACCCAGTACTTC. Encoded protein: CASSSQGLETQYF.

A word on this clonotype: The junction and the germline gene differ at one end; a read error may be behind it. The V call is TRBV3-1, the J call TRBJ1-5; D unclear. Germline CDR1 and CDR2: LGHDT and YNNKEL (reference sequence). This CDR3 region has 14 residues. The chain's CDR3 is CASSQSLEEQPQPF. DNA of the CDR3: TGTGCCAGCAGCCAATCGCTGGAAGAACAGCCCCAGCCTTTT.

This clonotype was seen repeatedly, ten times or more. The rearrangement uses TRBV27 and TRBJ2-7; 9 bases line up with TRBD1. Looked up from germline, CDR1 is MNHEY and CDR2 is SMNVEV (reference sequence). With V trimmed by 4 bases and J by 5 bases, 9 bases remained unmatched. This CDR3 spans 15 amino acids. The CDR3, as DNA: TGTGCCAGCAGTTCCTCGGGACAGGGAATAAACGAGCAGTACTTC. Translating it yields CASSSSGQGINEQYF.

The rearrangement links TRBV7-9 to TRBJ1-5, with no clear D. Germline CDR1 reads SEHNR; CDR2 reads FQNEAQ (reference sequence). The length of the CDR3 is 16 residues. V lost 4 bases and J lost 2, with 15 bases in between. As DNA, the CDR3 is TGTGCCAGCAGCTACTTTCACGGGATGGGCAATCAGCCCCAGCATTTT. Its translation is CASSYFHGMGNQPQHF.

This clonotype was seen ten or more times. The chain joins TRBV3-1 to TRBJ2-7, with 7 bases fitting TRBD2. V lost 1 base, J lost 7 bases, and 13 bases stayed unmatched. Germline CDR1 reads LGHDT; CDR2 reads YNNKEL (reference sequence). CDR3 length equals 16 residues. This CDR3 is CASSQAGRTRMGEQYF. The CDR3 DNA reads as TGTGCCAGCAGCCAAGCAGGCAGGACTAGAATGGGAGAGCAGTACTTC.

The CDR3 nucleotides read TGTGCCAGCAGCCGACTTACCGGGACTAGCGGGGGGGCAAATAGAGATACGCAGTATTTT. Residues: CASSRLTGTSGGANRDTQYF. The chain links TRBV28 to TRBJ2-3, with 16 positions matching TRBD2. Trimming cost V 6 bases and J 5 bases; bases outside gene matches: 17. CDR1 is MDHEN and CDR2 is SYDVKM in the germline V gene. CDR3 length: 20 residues.

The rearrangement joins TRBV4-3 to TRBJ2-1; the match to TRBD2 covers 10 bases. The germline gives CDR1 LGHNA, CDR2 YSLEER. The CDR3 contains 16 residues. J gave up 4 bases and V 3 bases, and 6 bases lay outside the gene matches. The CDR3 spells CASSQATSGPYNEQFF. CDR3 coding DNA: TGCGCCAGCAGCCAGGCGACTAGCGGGCCTTACAATGAGCAGTTCTTC.

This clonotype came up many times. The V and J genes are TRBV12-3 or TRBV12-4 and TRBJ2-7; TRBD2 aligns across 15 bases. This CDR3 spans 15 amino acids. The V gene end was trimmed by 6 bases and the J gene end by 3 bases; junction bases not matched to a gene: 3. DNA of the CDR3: TGTGCCAGCAGCCGGACTAGCGGGAGGGGCTACGAGCAGTACTTC. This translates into CASSRTSGRGYEQYF.

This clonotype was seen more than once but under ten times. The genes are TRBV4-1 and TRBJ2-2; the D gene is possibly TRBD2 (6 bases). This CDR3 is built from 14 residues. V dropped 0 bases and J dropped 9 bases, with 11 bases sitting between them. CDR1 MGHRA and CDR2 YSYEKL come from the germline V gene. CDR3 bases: TGCGCCAGCAGCCAAGAAACGCTAGCGCGGGAGCTGTTTTTT. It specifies CASSQETLARELFF.

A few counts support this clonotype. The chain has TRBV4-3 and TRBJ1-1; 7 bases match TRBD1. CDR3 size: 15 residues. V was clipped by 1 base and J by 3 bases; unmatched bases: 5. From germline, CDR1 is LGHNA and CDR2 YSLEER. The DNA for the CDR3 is TGCGCCAGCAGCCAAGGACAGGGTGACGACACTGAAGCTTTCTTT. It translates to CASSQGQGDDTEAFF.